This T cell receptor (beta chain) was sequenced in a study of T cell responses to AZD1222 COVID-19 vaccine. General study results and limits: White British ancestry dominated among donors, who included more females, and clonal diversity was possibly underestimated.

Profiled with immunoSEQ multiplex PCR; TCRdb holds only in-frame clones, not every one. The table lists around 140,000 clones, 80% to 90% of them singletons. About this clone: No antigen is known for it.

Deletions cut 4 bases from V and 0 bases from J, with 10 bases between. Looked up from germline, CDR1 is SNHLY and CDR2 is FYNNEI. CDR3 length: 14 amino acids. The receptor's source is an adult in good health. The chain is built from TRBV2 and TRBJ2-7, with D tentatively TRBD2 (5 bases). The source was peripheral blood, collected on day 0 of AZD1222 vaccination. This CDR3 is CASSVSGPSYEQYF. CDR3 in DNA: TGTGCCAGCAGTGTCAGCGGACCCTCCTACGAGCAGTACTTC.